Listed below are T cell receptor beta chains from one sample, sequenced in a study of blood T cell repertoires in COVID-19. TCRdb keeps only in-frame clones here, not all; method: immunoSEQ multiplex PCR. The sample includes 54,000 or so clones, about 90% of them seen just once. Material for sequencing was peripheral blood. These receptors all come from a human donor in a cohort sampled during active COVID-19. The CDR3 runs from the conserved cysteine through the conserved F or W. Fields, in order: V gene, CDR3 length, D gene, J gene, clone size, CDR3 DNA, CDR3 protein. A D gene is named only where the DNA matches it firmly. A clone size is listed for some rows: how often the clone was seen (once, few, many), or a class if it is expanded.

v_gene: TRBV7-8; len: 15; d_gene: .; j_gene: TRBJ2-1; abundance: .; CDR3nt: TGTGCCAGCAGCTTACGAGACAGGATCTACAATGAGCAGTTCTTC; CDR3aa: CASSLRDRIYNEQFF
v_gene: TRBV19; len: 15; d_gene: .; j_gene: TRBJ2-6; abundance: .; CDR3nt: TGTGCCAGTAGTATCAGTCCGGGAGGGGCCAACGTCCTGACTTTC; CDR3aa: CASSISPGGANVLTF
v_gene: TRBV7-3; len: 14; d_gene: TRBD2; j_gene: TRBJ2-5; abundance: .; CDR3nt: TGTGCCAGCAGCAAAGCGGGGGCGGGAGAGACCCAGTACTTC; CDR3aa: CASSKAGAGETQYF
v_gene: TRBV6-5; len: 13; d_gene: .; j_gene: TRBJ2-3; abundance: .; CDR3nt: TGTGCCAGCCTAGAAGGAAGCACAGATACGCAGTATTTT; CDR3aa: CASLEGSTDTQYF
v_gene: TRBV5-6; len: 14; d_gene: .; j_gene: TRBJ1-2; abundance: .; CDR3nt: TGTGCCAGCAGCTCCCGACTGACCCTCGAAGACTACACCTTC; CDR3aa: CASSSRLTLEDYTF
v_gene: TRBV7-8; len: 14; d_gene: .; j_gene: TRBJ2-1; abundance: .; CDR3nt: TGTGCCAGCAGCCCCACCGAGGGCTACAATGAGCAGTTCTTC; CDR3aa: CASSPTEGYNEQFF
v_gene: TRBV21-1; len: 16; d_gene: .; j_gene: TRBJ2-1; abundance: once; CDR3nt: TGTGCCAGCAGCAAACAACGGGAAGGTTCCTACAATGAGCAGTTCTTC; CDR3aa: CASSKQREGSYNEQFF
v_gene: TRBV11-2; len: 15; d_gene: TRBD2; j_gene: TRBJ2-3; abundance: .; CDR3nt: TGTGCCAGCAGCTCCGGACTAGCGGGAGCCGATACGCAGTATTTT; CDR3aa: CASSSGLAGADTQYF
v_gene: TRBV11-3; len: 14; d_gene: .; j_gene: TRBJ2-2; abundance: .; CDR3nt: TGTGCCAGCAGCCCCTTGCGGTACACCGGGGAGCTGTTTTTT; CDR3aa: CASSPLRYTGELFF
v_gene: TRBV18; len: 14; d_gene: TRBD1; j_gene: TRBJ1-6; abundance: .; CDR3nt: TGTGCCAGCTCACCAGGGACAGGAAATTCACCCCTCCACTTT; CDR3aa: CASSPGTGNSPLHF
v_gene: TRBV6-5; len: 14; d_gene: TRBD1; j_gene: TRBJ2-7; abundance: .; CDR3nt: TGTGCCAGCGATGAGACAGGGGGCTTCTACGAGCAGTACTTC; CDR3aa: CASDETGGFYEQYF
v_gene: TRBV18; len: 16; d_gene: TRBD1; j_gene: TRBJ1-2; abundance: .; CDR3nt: TGTGCCAGCTCACCAACCGGCCCCCAGGGGGCAAGTGGCTACACCTTC; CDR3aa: CASSPTGPQGASGYTF
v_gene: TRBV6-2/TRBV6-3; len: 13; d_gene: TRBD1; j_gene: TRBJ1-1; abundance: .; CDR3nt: TGTGCCAGCAGTTGGACCCAGGGGGCTGAAGCTTTCTTT; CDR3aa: CASSWTQGAEAFF
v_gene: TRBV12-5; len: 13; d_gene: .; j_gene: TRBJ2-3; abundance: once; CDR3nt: TGTGCTACCGCAGGGGCAGGGGCAGATACGCAGTATTTT; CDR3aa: CATAGAGADTQYF
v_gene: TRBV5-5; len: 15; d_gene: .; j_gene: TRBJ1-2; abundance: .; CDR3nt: TGTGCCAGCAGGCTTGGAGGGGCGGCTAACTATGGCTACACCTTC; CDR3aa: CASRLGGAANYGYTF
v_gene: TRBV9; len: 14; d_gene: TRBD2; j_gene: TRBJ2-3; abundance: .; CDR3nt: TGTGCCAGCAGCTCTAGCGGGACATCAGATACGCAGTATTTT; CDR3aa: CASSSSGTSDTQYF
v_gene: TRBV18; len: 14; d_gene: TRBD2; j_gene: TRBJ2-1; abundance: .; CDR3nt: TGTGCCAGCTCACCGGGGACTAGCTTCAATGAGCAGTTCTTC; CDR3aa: CASSPGTSFNEQFF
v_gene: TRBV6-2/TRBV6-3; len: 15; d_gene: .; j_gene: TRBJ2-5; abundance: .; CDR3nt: TGTGCCAGCAGGCCTACGGGGGTTTCTCGGGAGACCCAGTACTTC; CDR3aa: CASRPTGVSRETQYF
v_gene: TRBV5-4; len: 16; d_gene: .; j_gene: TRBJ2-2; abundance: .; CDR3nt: TGTGCCAGCAGCTCCATTAGCCGGGACACGAACGGGGAGCTGTTTTTT; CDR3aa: CASSSISRDTNGELFF
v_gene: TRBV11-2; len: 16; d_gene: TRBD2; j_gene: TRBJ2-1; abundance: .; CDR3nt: TGTGCCAGCAGCCTGCGGGGAGCGGGAGGGTACAATGAGCAGTTCTTC; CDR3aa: CASSLRGAGGYNEQFF
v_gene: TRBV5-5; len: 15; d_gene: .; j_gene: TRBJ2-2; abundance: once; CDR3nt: TGTGCCAGCAGCTTGGTGGTAGGGGCCGCCGGGGAGCTGTTTTTT; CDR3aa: CASSLVVGAAGELFF
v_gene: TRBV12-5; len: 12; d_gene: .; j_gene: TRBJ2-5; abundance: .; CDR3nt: TGTGCTAGTGCCAAGTGGAGGGAGACCCAGTACTTC; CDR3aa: CASAKWRETQYF
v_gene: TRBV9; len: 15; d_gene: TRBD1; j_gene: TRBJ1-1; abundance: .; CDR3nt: TGTGCCAGCAGCGGCCGGGACAGGGGGAACACTGAAGCTTTCTTT; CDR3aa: CASSGRDRGNTEAFF
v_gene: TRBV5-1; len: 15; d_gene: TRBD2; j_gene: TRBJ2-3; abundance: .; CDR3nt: TGCGCCAGCAGCTTGGGCGGGGGTAGGACAGATACGCAGTATTTT; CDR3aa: CASSLGGGRTDTQYF
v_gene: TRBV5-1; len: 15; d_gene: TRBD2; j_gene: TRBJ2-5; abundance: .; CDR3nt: TGCGCCAGCAGCCACGAGGGACTAGTAGGGGAGACCCAGTACTTC; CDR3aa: CASSHEGLVGETQYF
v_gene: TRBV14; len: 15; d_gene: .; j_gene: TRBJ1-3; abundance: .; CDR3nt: TGTGCCAGCAGCACGCGGGAACACGCTGGAAACACCATATATTTT; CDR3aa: CASSTREHAGNTIYF
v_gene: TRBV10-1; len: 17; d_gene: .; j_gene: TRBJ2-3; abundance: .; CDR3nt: TGCGCCAGCAGTGAGGGGACTGGCCGAAATTGGACAGATACGCAGTATTTT; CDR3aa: CASSEGTGRNWTDTQYF
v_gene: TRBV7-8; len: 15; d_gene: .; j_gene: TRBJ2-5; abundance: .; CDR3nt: TGTGCCAGCAGCTCCGGGACTCAGCCCCCAGAGACCCAGTACTTC; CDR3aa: CASSSGTQPPETQYF